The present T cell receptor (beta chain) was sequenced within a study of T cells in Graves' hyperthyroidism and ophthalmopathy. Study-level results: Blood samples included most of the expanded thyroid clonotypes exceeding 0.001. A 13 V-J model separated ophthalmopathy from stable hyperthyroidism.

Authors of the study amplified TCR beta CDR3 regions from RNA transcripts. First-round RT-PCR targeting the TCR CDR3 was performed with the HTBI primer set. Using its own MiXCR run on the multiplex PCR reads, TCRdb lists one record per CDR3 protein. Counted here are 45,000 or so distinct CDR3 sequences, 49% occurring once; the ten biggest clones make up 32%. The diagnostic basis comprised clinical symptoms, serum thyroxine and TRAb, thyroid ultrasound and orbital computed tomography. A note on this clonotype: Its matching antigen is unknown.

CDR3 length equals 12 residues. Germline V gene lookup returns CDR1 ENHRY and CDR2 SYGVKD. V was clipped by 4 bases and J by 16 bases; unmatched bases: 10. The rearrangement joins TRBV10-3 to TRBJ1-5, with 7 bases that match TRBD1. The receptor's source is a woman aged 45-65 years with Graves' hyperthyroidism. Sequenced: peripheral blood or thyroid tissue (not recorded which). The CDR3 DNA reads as TGTGCCATCAGTGCGCAGGGGACAGTGGAACATTTT. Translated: CAISAQGTVEHF.